This T cell receptor (beta chain) was profiled in a study of cytomegalovirus exposure and HLA in healthy donors. Study background: Earlier findings included roughly 120 million unique TCR beta sequences obtained from 180 million or so T cells.

The PCR had 60 Vbeta and 13 Jbeta primers. Clones were sequenced by immunoSEQ multiplex PCR, and TCRdb holds only the in-frame ones, with some missing. This table lists 120,000 to 150,000 clones. Study results and limitations: By HLA locus, TCR association rates varied in a later analysis, with DRB1 showing the most and HLA-C the fewest. Among TCR beta chains, those listed as cytomegalovirus-associated numbered under 200. Rare TCR sequences predominated, though certain public TCRs were found in many donors.

Germline lookup yields CDR1 GTSNPN and CDR2 SVGIG (reference sequence). The CDR3 runs to 15 residues. Trimming cost V 0 bases and J 3 bases, with 14 bases left between them. In regard to this clone: Antigen unknown.

The rearrangement joins TRBV30 to TRBJ2-5; a possible D gene is TRBD1 (6 bases). The TCR sequence derives from a woman aged 18-30 years in good health and CMV-seronegative. The sequenced sample was PBMCs. In DNA, the CDR3 is TGTGCCTGGAGTGTTCTCGGACAGTTCGAAGAGACCCAGTACTTC. This translates into CAWSVLGQFEETQYF.